This T cell receptor (beta chain) originates from a study of neurological immune-mediated disorders. Study outcomes and limitations: The absence of shared CDR3 amino acid sequences among expanded clones across subjects suggests private repertoires in all groups. While HTLV-1-associated myelopathy showed the greatest TCR clonal expansion, multiple sclerosis showed the least, falling below healthy controls.

This sample's time point: technical triplicate 2. This clonotype is medium-sized (0.01 to 0.1%) by share. Antigen unknown. CDR3 length: 14 residues. Trimming took off 5 bases at V and 3 bases at J, with 14 bases between the two ends. Germline CDR1 MNHEY, CDR2 SMNVEV (reference sequence). TCRdb recomputed calls from the 5' RACE reads with MiXCR, one row per CDR3 protein. The profile shows under 35,000 distinct CDR3 sequences, about an eighth of them singletons. This clonotype was sampled from a female donor with HTLV-1-associated myelopathy (HAM/TSP). Sequences were obtained from CD4+ T cells from blood. The chain carries TRBV27 and TRBJ2-7; possible D gene TRBD2, 6 bases. CDR3 sequence (DNA): TGTGCCAGCAGTAGGAGGGAAAGTTTCTACGAGCAGTACTTC. It is translated as CASSRRESFYEQYF.